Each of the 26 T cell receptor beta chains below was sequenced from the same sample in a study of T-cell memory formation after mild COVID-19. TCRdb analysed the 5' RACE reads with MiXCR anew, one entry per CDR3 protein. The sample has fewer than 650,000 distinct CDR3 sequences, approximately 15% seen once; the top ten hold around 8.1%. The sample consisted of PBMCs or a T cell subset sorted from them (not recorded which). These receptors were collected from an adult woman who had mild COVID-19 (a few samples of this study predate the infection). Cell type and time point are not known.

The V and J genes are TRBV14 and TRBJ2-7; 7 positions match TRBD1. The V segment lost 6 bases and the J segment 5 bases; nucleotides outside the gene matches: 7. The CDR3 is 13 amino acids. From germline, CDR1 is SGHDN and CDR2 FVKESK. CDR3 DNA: TGTGCCAGCAGTACCACAGGGGTGCACGAGCAGTACTTC. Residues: CASSTTGVHEQYF.

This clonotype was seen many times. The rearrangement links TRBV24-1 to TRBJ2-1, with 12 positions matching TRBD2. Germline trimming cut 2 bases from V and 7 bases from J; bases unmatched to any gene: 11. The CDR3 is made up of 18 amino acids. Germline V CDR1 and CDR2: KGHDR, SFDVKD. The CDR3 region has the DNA TGTGCCACCAGTGATTCGACCAGACTAGCGGGGGCCCTGAATGAGCAGTTCTTC. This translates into CATSDSTRLAGALNEQFF.

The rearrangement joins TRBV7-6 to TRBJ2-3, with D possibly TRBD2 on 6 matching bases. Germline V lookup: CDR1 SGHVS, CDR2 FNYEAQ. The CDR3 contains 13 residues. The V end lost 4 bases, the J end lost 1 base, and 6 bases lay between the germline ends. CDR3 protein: CASSWGGTDTQYF. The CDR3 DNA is TGTGCCAGCAGCTGGGGGGGCACAGATACGCAGTATTTT.

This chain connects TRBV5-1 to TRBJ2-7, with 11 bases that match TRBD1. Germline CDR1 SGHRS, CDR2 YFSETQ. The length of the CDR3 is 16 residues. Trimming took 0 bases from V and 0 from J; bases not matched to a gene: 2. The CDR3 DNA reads TGCGCCAGCAGCTTGGGGACAGGGGGCTACTCCTACGAGCAGTACTTC. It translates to CASSLGTGGYSYEQYF. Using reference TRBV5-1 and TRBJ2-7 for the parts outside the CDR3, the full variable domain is KAGVTQTPRYLIKTRGQQVTLSCSPISGHRSVSWYQQTPGQGLQFLFEYFSETQRNKGNFPGRFSGRQFSNSRSEMNVSTLELGDSALYLCASSLGTGGYSYEQYFGPGTRLTVT.

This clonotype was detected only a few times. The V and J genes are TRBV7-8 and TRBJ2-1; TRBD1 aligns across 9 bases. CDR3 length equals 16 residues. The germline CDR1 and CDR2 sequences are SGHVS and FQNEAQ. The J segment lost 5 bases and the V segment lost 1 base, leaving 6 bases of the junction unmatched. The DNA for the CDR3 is TGTGCCAGCAGCTTAGTGGGGACAGGGAGAGACAATGAGCAGTTCTTC. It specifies CASSLVGTGRDNEQFF.

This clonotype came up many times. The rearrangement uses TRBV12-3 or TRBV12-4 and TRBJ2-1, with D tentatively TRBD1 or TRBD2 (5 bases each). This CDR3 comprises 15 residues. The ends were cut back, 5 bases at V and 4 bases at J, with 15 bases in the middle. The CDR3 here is CASSPPGPRYNEQFF. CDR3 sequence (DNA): TGTGCCAGCAGTCCCCCGGGACCAAGATACAATGAGCAGTTCTTC.

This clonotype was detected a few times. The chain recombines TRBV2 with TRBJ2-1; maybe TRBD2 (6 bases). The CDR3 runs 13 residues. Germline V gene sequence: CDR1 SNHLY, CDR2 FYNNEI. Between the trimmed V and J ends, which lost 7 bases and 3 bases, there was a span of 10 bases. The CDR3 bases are TGTGCCAGCACGGAGGGCCTCTACAATGAGCAGTTCTTC. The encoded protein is CASTEGLYNEQFF.

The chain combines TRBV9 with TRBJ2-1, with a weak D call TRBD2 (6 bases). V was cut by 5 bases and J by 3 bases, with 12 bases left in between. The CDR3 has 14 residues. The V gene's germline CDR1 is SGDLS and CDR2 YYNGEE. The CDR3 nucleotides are TGTGCCAGCAGTCAGAGTAGCGGCTACAATGAGCAGTTCTTC. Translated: CASSQSSGYNEQFF.

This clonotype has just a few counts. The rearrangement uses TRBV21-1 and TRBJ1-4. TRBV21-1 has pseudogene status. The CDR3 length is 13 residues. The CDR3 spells CAERKALGEKLFF. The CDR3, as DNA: TGTGCCGAGCGCAAAGCGCTCGGAGAAAAACTGTTTTTT.

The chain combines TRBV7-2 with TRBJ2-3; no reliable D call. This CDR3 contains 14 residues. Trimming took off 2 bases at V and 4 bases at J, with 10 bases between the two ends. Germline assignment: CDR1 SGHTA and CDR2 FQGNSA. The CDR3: CASSLIDGADTQYF. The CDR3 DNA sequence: TGTGCCAGCAGCTTAATAGATGGGGCAGATACGCAGTATTTT.

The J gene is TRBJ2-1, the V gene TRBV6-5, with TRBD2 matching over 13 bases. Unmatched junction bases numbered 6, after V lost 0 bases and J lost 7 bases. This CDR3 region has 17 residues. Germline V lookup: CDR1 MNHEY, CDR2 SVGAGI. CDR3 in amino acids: CASSYSGSTSGRNEQFF. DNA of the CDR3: TGTGCCAGCAGTTACTCGGGCTCGACTAGCGGGAGGAATGAGCAGTTCTTC.

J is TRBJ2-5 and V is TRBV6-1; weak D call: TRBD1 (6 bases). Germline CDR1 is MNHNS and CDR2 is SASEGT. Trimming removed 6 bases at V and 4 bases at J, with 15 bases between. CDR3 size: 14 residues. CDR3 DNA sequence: TGTGCCAGCAGGAGACAGGCCCCCCGAGAGACCCAGTACTTC. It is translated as CASRRQAPRETQYF.

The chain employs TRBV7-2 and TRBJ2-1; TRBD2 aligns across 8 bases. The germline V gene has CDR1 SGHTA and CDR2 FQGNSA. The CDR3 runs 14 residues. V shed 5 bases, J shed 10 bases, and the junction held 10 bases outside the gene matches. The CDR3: CASSPGGPPIEQFF. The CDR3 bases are TGTGCCAGCAGCCCGGGGGGGCCCCCCATAGAGCAGTTCTTC. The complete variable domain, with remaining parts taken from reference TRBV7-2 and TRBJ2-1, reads GAGVSQSPSNKVTEKGKDVELRCDPISGHTALYWYRQSLGQGLEFLIYFQGNSAPDKSGLPSDRFSAERTGGSVSTLTIQRTQQEDSAVYLCASSPGGPPIEQFFGPGTRLTVL.

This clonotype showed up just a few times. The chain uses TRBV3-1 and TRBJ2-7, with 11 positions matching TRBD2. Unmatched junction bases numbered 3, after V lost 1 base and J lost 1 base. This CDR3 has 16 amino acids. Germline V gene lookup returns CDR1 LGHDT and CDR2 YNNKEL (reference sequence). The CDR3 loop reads CASSQGPSGRSYEQYF. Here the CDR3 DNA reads TGTGCCAGCAGCCAAGGCCCTAGCGGGAGGTCCTACGAGCAGTACTTC.

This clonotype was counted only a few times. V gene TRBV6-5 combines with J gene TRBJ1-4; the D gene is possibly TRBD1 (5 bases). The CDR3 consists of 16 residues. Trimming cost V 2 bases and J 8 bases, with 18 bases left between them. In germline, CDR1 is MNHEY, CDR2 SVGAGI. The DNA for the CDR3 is TGTGCCAGCAGTTACCGGTTTAGAAGGGGAGGGGAAAAACTGTTTTTT. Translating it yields CASSYRFRRGGEKLFF.

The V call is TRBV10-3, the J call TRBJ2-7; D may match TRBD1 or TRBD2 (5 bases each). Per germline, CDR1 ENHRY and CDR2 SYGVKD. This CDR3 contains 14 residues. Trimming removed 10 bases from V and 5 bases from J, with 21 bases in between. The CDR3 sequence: CATTAPGQADEQYF. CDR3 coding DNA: TGTGCCACAACAGCCCCGGGGCAGGCGGACGAGCAGTACTTC.

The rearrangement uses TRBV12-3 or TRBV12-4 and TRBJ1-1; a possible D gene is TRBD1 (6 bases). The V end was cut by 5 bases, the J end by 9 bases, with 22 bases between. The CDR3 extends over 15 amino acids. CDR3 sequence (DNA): TGTGCCAGCAGTCAATCGACAGGCGCTCGAAAAAAAGCTTTCTTT. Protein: CASSQSTGARKKAFF.

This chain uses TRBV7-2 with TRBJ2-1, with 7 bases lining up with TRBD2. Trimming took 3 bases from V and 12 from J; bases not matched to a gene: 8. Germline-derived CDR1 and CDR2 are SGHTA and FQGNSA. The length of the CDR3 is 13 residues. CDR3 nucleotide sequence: TGTGCCAGCAGCTTGGGACTACTTCAAGGGCAGTTCTTC. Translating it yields CASSLGLLQGQFF. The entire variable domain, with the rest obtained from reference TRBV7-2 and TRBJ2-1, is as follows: GAGVSQSPSNKVTEKGKDVELRCDPISGHTALYWYRQSLGQGLEFLIYFQGNSAPDKSGLPSDRFSAERTGGSVSTLTIQRTQQEDSAVYLCASSLGLLQGQFFGPGTRLTVL.

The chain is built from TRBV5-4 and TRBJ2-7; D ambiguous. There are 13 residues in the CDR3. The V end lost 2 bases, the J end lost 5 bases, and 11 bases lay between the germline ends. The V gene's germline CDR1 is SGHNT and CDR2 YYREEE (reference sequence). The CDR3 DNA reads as TGTGCCAGCAGCTTAGGAGCTCGCGACGAGCAGTACTTC. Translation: CASSLGARDEQYF.

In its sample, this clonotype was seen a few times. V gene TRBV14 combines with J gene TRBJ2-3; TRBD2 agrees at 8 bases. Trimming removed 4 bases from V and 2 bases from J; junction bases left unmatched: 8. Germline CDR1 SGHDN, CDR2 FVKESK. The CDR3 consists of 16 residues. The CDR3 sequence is CASSPWASGLTDTQYF. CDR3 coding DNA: TGTGCCAGCAGCCCTTGGGCTAGCGGGCTCACAGATACGCAGTATTTT.

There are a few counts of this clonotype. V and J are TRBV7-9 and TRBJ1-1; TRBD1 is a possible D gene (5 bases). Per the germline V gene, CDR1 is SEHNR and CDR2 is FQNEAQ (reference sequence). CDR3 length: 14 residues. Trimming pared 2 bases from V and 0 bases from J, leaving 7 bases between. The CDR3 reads CASSLPGVNTEAFF. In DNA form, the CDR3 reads TGTGCCAGCAGCTTACCGGGGGTGAACACTGAAGCTTTCTTT.

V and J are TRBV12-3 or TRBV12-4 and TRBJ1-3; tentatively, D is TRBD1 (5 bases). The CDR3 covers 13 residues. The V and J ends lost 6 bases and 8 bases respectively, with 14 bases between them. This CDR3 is CASRTPGLDTIYF. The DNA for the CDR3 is TGTGCCAGCAGGACACCAGGGTTGGACACCATATATTTT.

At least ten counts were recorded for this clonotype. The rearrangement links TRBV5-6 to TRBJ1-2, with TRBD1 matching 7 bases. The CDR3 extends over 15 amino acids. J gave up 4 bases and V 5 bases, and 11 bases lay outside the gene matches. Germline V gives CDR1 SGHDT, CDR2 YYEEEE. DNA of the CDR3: TGTGCCAGCAGTCCAACCGGGACAGTACTCTATGGCTACACCTTC. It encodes CASSPTGTVLYGYTF.

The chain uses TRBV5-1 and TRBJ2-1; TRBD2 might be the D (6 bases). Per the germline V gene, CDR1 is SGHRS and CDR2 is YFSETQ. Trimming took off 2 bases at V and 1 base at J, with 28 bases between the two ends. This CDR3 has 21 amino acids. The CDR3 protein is CASSLLFLAQVVPRSYNEQFF. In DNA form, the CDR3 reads TGCGCCAGCAGCTTACTCTTCCTAGCGCAAGTTGTGCCACGGTCCTACAATGAGCAGTTCTTC.

The CDR3 DNA reads TGTGCCAGCAGTTTATTCGGGGGGACTGGCCAAGAGACCCAGTACTTC. It translates to CASSLFGGTGQETQYF. The chain joins TRBV12-3 or TRBV12-4 to TRBJ2-5, with TRBD2 matching over 7 bases. This CDR3 region has 16 residues. Trimming at V came to 2 bases and at J to 1 base, leaving 7 bases not matched to a gene.

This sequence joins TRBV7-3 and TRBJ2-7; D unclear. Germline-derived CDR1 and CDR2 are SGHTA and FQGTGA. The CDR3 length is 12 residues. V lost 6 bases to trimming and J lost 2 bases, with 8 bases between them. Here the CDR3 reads CASSQVTYEQYF. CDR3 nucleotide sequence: TGTGCCAGCAGTCAAGTTACCTACGAGCAGTACTTC.